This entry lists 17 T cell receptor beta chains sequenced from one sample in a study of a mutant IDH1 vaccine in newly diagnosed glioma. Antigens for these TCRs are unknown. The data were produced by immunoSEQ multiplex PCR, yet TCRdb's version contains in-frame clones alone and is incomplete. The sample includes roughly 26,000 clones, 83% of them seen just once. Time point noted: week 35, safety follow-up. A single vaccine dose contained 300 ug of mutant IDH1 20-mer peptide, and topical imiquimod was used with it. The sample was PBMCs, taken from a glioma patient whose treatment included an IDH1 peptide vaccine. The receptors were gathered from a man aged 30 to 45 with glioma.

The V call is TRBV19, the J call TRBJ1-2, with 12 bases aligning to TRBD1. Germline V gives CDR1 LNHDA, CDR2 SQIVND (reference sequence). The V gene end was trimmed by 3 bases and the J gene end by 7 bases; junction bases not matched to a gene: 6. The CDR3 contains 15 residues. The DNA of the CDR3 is TGTGCCAGTAGTATCCCCGGGACAGGGGGCTCTGGCTACACCTTC. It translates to CASSIPGTGGSGYTF.

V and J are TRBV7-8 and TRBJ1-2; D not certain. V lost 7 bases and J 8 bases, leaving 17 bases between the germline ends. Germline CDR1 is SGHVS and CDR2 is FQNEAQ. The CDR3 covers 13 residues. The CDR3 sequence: CASTSSVERGYTF. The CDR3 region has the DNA TGTGCCAGCACCTCGTCCGTCGAGAGGGGCTACACCTTC.

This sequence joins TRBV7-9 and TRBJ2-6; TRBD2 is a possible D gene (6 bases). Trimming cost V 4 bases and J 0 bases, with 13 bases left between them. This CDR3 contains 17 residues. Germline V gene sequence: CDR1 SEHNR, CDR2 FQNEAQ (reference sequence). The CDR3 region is CASSSGLTISGANVLTF. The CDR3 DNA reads TGTGCCAGCAGCTCGGGACTCACTATCTCTGGGGCCAACGTCCTGACTTTC.

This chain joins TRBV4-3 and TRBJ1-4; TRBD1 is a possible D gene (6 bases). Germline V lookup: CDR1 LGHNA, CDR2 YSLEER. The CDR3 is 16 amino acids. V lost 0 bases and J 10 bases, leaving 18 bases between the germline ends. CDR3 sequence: CASSQDRQASRGKLFF. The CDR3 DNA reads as TGCGCCAGCAGCCAAGACCGACAGGCTTCCAGGGGAAAACTGTTTTTT.

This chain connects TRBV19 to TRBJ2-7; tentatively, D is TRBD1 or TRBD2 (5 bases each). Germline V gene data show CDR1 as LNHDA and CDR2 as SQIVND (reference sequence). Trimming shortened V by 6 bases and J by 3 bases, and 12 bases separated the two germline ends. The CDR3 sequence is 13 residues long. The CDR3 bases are TGTGCCAGTAGGAATCCAGGGAGCTACGAGCAGTACTTC. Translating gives CASRNPGSYEQYF.

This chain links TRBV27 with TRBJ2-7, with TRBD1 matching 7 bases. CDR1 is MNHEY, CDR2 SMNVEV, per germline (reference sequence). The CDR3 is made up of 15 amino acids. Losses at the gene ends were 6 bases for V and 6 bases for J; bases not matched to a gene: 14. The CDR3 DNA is TGTGCCAGCAGCTCCATTGGGACAGTAGTCTCCGAGCAGTACTTC. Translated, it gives CASSSIGTVVSEQYF.

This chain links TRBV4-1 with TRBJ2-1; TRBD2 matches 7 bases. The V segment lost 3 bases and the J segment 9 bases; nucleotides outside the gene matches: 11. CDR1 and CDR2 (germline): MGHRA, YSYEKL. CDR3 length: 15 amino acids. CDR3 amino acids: CASSHRLALPSEQFF. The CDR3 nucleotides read TGCGCCAGCAGCCACAGACTAGCCCTACCGTCTGAGCAGTTCTTC.

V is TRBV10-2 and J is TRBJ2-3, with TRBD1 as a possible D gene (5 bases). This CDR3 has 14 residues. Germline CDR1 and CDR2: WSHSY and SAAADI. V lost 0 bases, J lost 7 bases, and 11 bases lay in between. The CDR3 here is CASSESGRGYTQYF. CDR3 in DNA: TGCGCCAGCAGTGAGTCGGGGCGTGGGTATACGCAGTATTTT.

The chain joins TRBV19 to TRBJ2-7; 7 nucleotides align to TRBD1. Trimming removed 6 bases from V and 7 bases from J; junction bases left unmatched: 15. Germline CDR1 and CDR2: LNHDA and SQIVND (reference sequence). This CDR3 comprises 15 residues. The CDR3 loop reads CASSHRGQERGEQYF. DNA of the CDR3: TGTGCCAGTAGCCATCGTGGACAGGAAAGAGGAGAGCAGTACTTC.

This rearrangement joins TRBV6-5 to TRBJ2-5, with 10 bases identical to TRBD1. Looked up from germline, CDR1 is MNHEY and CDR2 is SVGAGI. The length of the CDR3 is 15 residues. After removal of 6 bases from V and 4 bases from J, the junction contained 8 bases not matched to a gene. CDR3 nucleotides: TGTGCCAGCAGCCGACCCGGGACAGGGGCAGAGACCCAGTACTTC. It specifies CASSRPGTGAETQYF.

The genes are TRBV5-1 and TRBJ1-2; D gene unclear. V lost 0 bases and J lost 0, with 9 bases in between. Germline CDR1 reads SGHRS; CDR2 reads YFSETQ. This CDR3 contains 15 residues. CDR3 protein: CASSLDSPSNYGYTF. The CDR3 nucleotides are TGCGCCAGCAGCTTGGACAGCCCTTCTAACTATGGCTACACCTTC.

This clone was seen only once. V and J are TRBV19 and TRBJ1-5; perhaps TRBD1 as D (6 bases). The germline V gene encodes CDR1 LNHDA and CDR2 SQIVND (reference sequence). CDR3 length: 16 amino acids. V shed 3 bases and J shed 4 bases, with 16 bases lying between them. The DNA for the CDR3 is TGTGCCAGTAGTATGCCCAGGGGAGACGAGAATCAGCCCCAGCATTTT. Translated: CASSMPRGDENQPQHF.

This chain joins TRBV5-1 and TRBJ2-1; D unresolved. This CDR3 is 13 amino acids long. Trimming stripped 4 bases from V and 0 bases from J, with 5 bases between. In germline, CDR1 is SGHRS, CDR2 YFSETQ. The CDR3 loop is CASSPASYNEQFF. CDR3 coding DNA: TGCGCCAGCAGCCCGGCCTCCTACAATGAGCAGTTCTTC.

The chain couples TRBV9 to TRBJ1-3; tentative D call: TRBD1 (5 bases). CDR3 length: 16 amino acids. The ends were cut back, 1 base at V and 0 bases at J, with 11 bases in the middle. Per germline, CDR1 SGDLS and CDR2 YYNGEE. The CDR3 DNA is TGTGCCAGCAGCGTAATGCCGGGGCACTCTGGAAACACCATATATTTT. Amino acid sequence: CASSVMPGHSGNTIYF.

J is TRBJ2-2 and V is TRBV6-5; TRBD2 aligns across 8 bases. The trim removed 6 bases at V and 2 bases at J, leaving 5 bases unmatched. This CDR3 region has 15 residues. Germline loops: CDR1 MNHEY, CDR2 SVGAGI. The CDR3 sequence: CASRLAGPNTGELFF. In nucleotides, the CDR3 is TGTGCCAGCAGGTTAGCGGGACCCAACACCGGGGAGCTGTTTTTT.

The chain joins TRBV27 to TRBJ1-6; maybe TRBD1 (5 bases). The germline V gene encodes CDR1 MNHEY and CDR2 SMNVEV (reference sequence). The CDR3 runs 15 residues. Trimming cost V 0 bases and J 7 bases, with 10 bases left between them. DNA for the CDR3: TGTGCCAGCAGTTTATCGGGCGGGGGAAATTCACCCCTCCACTTT. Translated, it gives CASSLSGGGNSPLHF.

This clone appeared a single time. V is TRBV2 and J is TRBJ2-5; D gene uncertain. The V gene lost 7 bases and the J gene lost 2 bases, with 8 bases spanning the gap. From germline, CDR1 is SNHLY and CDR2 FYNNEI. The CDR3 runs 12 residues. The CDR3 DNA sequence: TGTGCCAGCATTGGCGGACAAGAGACCCAGTACTTC. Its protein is CASIGGQETQYF.